This T cell receptor (beta chain) is drawn from a study of regulatory T cells in long-lasting Graves disease. The time point is: newly diagnosed GD, antithyroid drugs for less than 3 months. Preparation of the TCR library used RNA extracted from PBMCs. This clonotype was recorded a few times. The authors built TCR beta libraries using iRepertoire HTBI primers and Arm-PCR of CDR3 regions. A single record per CDR3 protein comes from TCRdb applying MiXCR to the multiplex PCR reads. The sample carries 580,000 or so distinct CDR3 sequences, roughly a sixth recorded once. Per germline, CDR1 LNHDA and CDR2 SQIVND (reference sequence). The V gene lost 5 bases and the J gene lost 6 bases, with 22 bases spanning the gap. The CDR3 contains 16 residues. This sample also appeared in a second study, on T cells in Graves' hyperthyroidism and ophthalmopathy.

V and J are TRBV19 and TRBJ1-2; unclear D gene. The sequence derives from a man between 18 and 29 years old with Graves disease. Sample: peripheral blood mononuclear cells (PBMCs), taken at new diagnosis, from a patient treated with antithyroid drugs. The CDR3 sequence is CASSLPGPGPPNGYTF. The CDR3 DNA follows: TGTGCCAGTAGTTTACCCGGTCCGGGCCCTCCTAATGGCTACACCTTC.